This T cell receptor beta chain was profiled in a study of blood T cell repertoires in COVID-19. Seattle cases were enrolled at active infection and followed longitudinally. Generated by immunoSEQ multiplex PCR, the TCRdb table keeps only in-frame clones and is missing some. The repertoire holds 250,000 to 350,000 clones, with approximately 84% as singletons. CDR1 is MGHRA, CDR2 YSYEKL, per germline. The CDR3 covers 16 residues. V shed 2 bases and J 2 bases; nucleotides not matched to a gene: 6. The sample consisted of peripheral blood. J is TRBJ2-7 and V is TRBV4-1, with 10 bases fitting TRBD2. The sequence derives from a human donor with COVID-19, enrolled during active disease. The donor label of this sample is uncertain. The CDR3 is CASSQIGLAVPYEQYF. CDR3 DNA sequence: TGCGCCAGCAGCCAAATCGGACTAGCGGTGCCCTACGAGCAGTACTTC.